Here is one TCR beta chain with its context. The specificity of this receptor is unknown. No clone much larger than this one lies a single base away; base qualities are absent. These data originate in a study of cytomegalovirus exposure and HLA in healthy donors (dated by TCRdb to the late 2010s). Study-level background: According to an earlier analysis of 587 of the donors, 200 million or so T cells yielded 117 million unique TCR beta sequences and about 300 Gb of sequence data. Approximately 300 gigabases of sequencing data and 75 million to 85 million unique TCR sequences made up an early release that covered 500 to 650 HLA-typed donors. Of the roughly 420 genotyped donors, over 80% were placed in the genetic ancestry cluster associated with self-reported Caucasian donors. The aim of the study was to test whether cataloging public T cell receptors could identify signatures of past pathogen exposure. Using immunosequencing, the study profiled T cell repertoires from 666 subjects and related those repertoires to cytomegalovirus serostatus. Besides the first cohort of around 700 subjects, a separate validation cohort made up of 95 to 150 different subjects was used. High-throughput TCR immunosequencing, statistical association of individual TCRs with disease status, and machine learning were combined to predict cytomegalovirus infection status. A later analysis re-examined previously published TCR beta repertoires from several hundred donors and added high-resolution HLA genotyping to investigate patterns of TCR occurrence. In the later analysis, no new phenotypic data were used to find candidate immune exposures; instead, reliance was placed on TCR beta sequences and their occurrence across donors. An earlier analysis of several hundred of the donors applied high-throughput TCR beta sequencing to assess whether each TCR beta V gene segment acted as functional or pseudogenic. Donor age, sex, ethnicity and CMV serostatus were compiled together with the repertoire data. In a later genetic analysis, genome-wide SNP genotypes for 398 of the 666 donors were used, and that subset was treated as a discovery cohort. All discovery cohort repertoires had been generated on a single sequencing platform. Class I and class II HLA loci were covered by the typing at four-digit resolution. The number of typed donors differed by locus: roughly 629-640 for A, B, C, DRB1 and DQB1; approximately 540 for DQA1; 606 for DPA1; and roughly 450 for DPB1. Roughly 5 DR-DQ haplotypes were handled as single units for association and clustering because linkage in the cohort was strong. Among 300 to 450 genotyped donors of the cohort, an average of about 240,000 unique TCR beta nucleotide sequences were sequenced per donor, roughly 18% of them non-productive. Here is what the overall study found, with its caveats: Assigning TCR associations to individual alleles was difficult when HLA alleles, especially DR and DQ, strongly co-occurred. The classifier was reported to diagnose cytomegalovirus status with high specificity and sensitivity in both the original cohort and the validation cohort. In a later analysis, HLA-associated TCR beta chains showed more clonal expansion and lower generation probabilities than non-associated chains that were equally common. According to a later analysis, TCR association rates differed among HLA loci, with DRB1 alleles showing the most associated TCRs and HLA-C alleles showing the fewest. Because HLA typing was missing for some donors at each locus, association tests included only the typed subset. An association between a missense DCLRE1C variant and V-gene and J-gene trimming of TCR beta chains was found in a later genetic analysis and replicated in an independent cohort. Presence/absence analyses assumed roughly uniform sequencing depth across donors, an assumption that may not hold. Most TCR sequences were seen in very few donors, while some public TCRs were found in many individuals. In a later genetic analysis, fewer N-insertions in productive TCRs were reported among donors in an Asian-associated ancestry cluster than the roughly 700-donor mean. The study gave a list of 150 to 200 TCR beta chains associated with cytomegalovirus. A further reported finding was that TCR beta sequences accurately predicted the HLA-A and HLA-B alleles for most subjects in the first cohort. Immune exposure information for the cohort was limited to CMV serostatus. According to a later analysis, parvovirus B19, influenza, CMV and Epstein-Barr virus appeared linked to several top co-occurrence clusters. A later analysis found that most CMV-associated TCR beta chains appeared HLA-restricted, with HLA associations seemingly driven largely by CMV exposure. The sequencing pipeline was judged likely to have produced a cluster of highly shared sequence variants as a technical artifact. Because counts were too low, fewer than 20 rarely observed V segments, including chromosome 9 orphons, were excluded from the earlier analysis of several hundred of the donors. The cohort was sequenced for TCR beta chains only, and without alpha or paired-chain data the features that could be detected were limited. Correlated functional status among segregating V segments might be attributable to linkage disequilibrium, but an unknown experimental factor could not be ruled out. At a false discovery rate of 0.05, a later analysis linked under 20,000 TCR beta sequences to specific HLA alleles. Because the 87-base-pair reads could not distinguish some IMGT-functional V segments, including TRBV6-2 and TRBV6-3, those segments were excluded. Broadly in line with IMGT annotations, most TCR beta V segments showed up in productive rearrangements about 87% or about 30% of the time in an earlier analysis of 587 of the donors. It was suggested by the authors that the approach could potentially be generalized to other disease states and immunological phenotypes. A few of the identified cytomegalovirus-associated TCR beta chains were confirmed in vitro to be specific for cytomegalovirus antigens.

V is reduced by 4 bases and J by 8 bases, leaving a spacing of 8 bases between them. The CDR3 goes from the cysteine to the phenylalanine over 11 residues. The retained sequence is limited to the CDR3, 33 bases, with the frame set at the first base. The germline V gene provides CDR1 MNHEY and CDR2 SVGAGI. To prepare the library, the immunoSEQ multiplex PCR assay was applied. For the multiplex PCR, a mixture combining 60 forward primers for TCR Vbeta segments and 13 reverse primers for TCR Jbeta segments was used. The CDR3 region of rearranged TCR beta genes was amplified from genomic DNA with a multiplex PCR assay. On the Illumina HiSeq System, the amplified TCR beta libraries were sequenced as 87-base-pair reads. Turning to the authors' computational methods: A later analysis tallied 80 million to 95 million unique TCR beta chains across the roughly 610 repertoires, and around 9.9 million of those chains were shared by two or more donors. A nearest-neighbor algorithm error-corrected the raw reads and collapsed the reads into unique sequences, merging closely related sequences to remove PCR and sequencing errors. V, D and J gene segments were assigned by aligning CDR3 sequences to IMGT reference sequences. For a sequence to be retained, a match of at least six nucleotides to both a V gene segment and a J gene segment was required. Rearrangements were classified as productive when the CDR3 lacked stop codons and remained in frame with V and J, and all other rearrangements were classified as non-productive. CDR3 was defined by IMGT convention, running from the second conserved V-encoded cysteine to the conserved J-encoded phenylalanine. Sequences without an unambiguous match to a single V gene segment were excluded from the earlier analysis of several hundred of the donors. An earlier analysis of a few hundred of the donors called V segments functional above 56.7% productive rearrangements and segregating when the between-donor standard deviation exceeded 5%. A statistical classification framework was built to diagnose cytomegalovirus status from the catalog of TCR beta chain sequences. In a later analysis, V and J genes were assigned by comparing TCR nucleotide sequences against IMGT/GENE-DB human TR gene sequences. Using the TCRdist pipeline, a later analysis assigned CDR3 sequences along with most-parsimonious VDJ recombination scenarios. A later analysis defined each TCR beta chain by its CDR3 amino acid sequence plus V-gene family, and excluded reads lacking a unique V-gene family. As a way to deal with suspected cross-contamination and a sequencing artifact, a later analysis dropped roughly 620 nucleotide sequences that were highly shared and had low generation probability. In a later analysis, a clonal expansion index for each public chain was calculated from normalized within-repertoire ranks of inferred template counts. In a later analysis, generation probabilities were computed using a VDJ recombination model fitted to out-of-frame rearrangements, and the results were checked against IGoR. In a later analysis, TCR-TCR, TCR-HLA and TCR-CMV co-occurrence was scored with hypergeometric tests, and a repertoire-size bias correction was applied to TCR pairs. False discovery rates were estimated in a later analysis by permuting HLA or CMV assignments 20 times. In a later analysis, co-occurring TCRs were grouped using DBSCAN, and TCRdist sequence similarity was added for clustering within HLA-allele-positive subsets. Co-occurrence clustering excluded repertoires with fewer than 30,000 or more than 120,000 public chains, plus five with anomalous nucleotide sharing. Imported from immuneACCESS, the table was reduced by TCRdb to in-frame sequences with V and J called. These copies leave out some clones; in studies compared against another copy, an unresolved V gene accounts for under half, and the cause of the remainder is not known. Clonal size and the V and J genes are those of that table, whereas D and trimming came from the DNA. The sample includes about 87,000 clones, with 70% to 85% observed a single time. The ten largest clones take up around 20% of the sample.

In total, roughly 670 healthy bone marrow donors made up the cohort. Cohort members were all nominally healthy when sampled, although unrecorded immune exposures were likely present. The donor tested CMV seropositive, placing the donor among the approximately 290 seropositive members of the cohort. A peripheral blood sample was collected from each donor, and TCR beta sequencing was performed on peripheral blood mononuclear cells. The Qiagen DNeasy Blood Extraction Kit was used to extract genomic DNA from the blood cell samples. Sequences were obtained from PBMCs. The V gene is TRBV6-5 and the J gene is TRBJ1-2; no D gene call is confident. This clonotype was obtained from a young man in good health and CMV-seropositive. Read as DNA, the sequence is TGTGCCAGCAGTTCTCTGGGCGGCTACACCTTC. Its product reads: CASSSLGGYTF.